This TCR beta chain was documented in a study of T cell repertoires in cytomegalovirus infection (dated by TCRdb to about 2019). For the study in its entirety: Recently identified HLA-C-restricted CMV epitopes, whose presentation resists viral immunomodulation, were targeted by peptide stimulations together with well-studied HLA-B-restricted epitopes. The HLA type of each donor mattered for the analysis, because public TCR beta signatures pointed to carriage of CMV infection along with the matching HLA type. General study outcomes and caveats: Cumulative frequency of public TCR beta family members discriminated carriers of CMV infection plus the relevant HLA type in this cohort and an independent approximately 340-donor cohort. In the ex vivo response, HLA-C-restricted CMV-specific TCR beta clonotypes were dominant, and in two of eight donors the single most frequent clonotype came from this HLA-C-restricted group.

TCRdb shows the sequencer as Illumina HiSeq 1500. The public reads were quality trimmed at Q25 with fastp and then assembled into clones with MiXCR by TCRdb, keeping productive beta chains. When rows share a CDR3 protein, they turn into one entry using the most common DNA and genes. The sample yields 62,000 or so distinct CDR3 sequences; 20% were counted once. Of the sample, 73% falls within the top ten clones. The treatment or condition label, as the study defines it: in vitro stimulation with specific CMV peptide epitopes to enrich CMV-specific T cells. This clonotype was picked up a small number of times. The target of this receptor is not known. Within one base of it there is no much larger clone, and no base qualities were kept. This sequence was found in a human donor in good health (CMV status not recorded). Some clones in this sample may be carry-over from other donors' samples. Specimen: CD8+ T cells from cultured PBMCs, collected from culture after CMV antigen stimulation.

The CDR3 reads as follows: CASSADRGRVSGYTF. The DNA reads TGTGCCAGCAGCGCCGACAGGGGACGAGTGAGTGGCTACACCTTC. This chain joins TRBV7-6 to TRBJ1-2; 8 middle bases align to TRBD1. CDR1 SGHVS and CDR2 FNYEAQ are derived from the germline V gene. After removal of 5 bases from V and 7 bases from J, the junction retains 12 bases not matched to a gene. The CDR3 starts with the cysteine, ends with the phenylalanine, and has 15 residues. This entry keeps only the CDR3 DNA: 45 bases, framed from base 1.